A single sample is the source of the 15 T cell receptor beta chains below, sequenced in a study of a mutant IDH1 vaccine in newly diagnosed glioma. The assay was immunoSEQ multiplex PCR, and TCRdb's table has in-frame clones only and misses some. The table has about 92,000 clones, around 80% seen once. This sample's time point: baseline, week 1 (first vaccination visit). The treatment denotes: pre-vaccination baseline after standard-of-care therapy. The starting material was PBMCs, obtained from a glioma patient treated with radiotherapy, temozolomide or both. The receptor set was obtained from a man between 35 and 55 years old with glioma.

This clone turned up a few times. The chain links TRBV9 to TRBJ1-4; tentative D call: TRBD1 (6 bases). V lost 0 bases and J lost 6, with 9 bases in between. The CDR3 is 14 residues long. Germline CDR1 and CDR2: SGDLS and YYNGEE. The CDR3 reads CASSVGWTDEKLFF. The CDR3 nucleotides are TGTGCCAGCAGCGTAGGATGGACAGATGAAAAACTGTTTTTT.

This chain links TRBV7-2 with TRBJ2-1, with TRBD1 matching over 11 bases. The CDR3 runs to 14 residues. In germline, CDR1 is SGHTA, CDR2 FQGNSA. The trim removed 5 bases at V and 6 bases at J, leaving 3 bases unmatched. The CDR3 loop reads CASSKGQGGNEQFF. The CDR3 nucleotides read TGTGCCAGCAGCAAGGGACAGGGGGGCAATGAGCAGTTCTTC.

This rearrangement joins TRBV9 to TRBJ2-3, with D maybe TRBD2 (6 bases). V shed 0 bases and J shed 7 bases, with 15 bases lying between them. Germline CDR1 reads SGDLS; CDR2 reads YYNGEE. This CDR3 has 15 residues. CDR3 protein: CASSVELGSGNTQYF. DNA of the CDR3: TGTGCCAGCAGCGTAGAGCTCGGGAGTGGAAATACGCAGTATTTT.

The V and J genes are TRBV30 and TRBJ1-1, with a tentative D call TRBD1 (6 bases). This CDR3 spans 13 amino acids. V dropped 5 bases and J dropped 4 bases, with 14 bases sitting between them. Germline V gene lookup returns CDR1 GTSNPN and CDR2 SVGIG (reference sequence). Here the CDR3 DNA reads TGTGCCTGGTATCAGGGGCCCGGCACTGAAGCTTTCTTT. Translation: CAWYQGPGTEAFF.

CDR3 bases: TGTGCCACCAGCACGGACAGGGGAGGAGAAAAACTGTTTTTT. Translating it yields CATSTDRGGEKLFF. The chain carries TRBV15 and TRBJ1-4, with TRBD1 matching over 9 bases. Per germline, CDR1 LNHNV and CDR2 YYDKDF (reference sequence). The J segment lost 8 bases and the V segment lost 4 bases, leaving 5 bases of the junction unmatched. The CDR3 totals 14 residues.

This clone was recorded once. The rearrangement joins TRBV6-4 to TRBJ2-3, with D possibly TRBD2 on 7 matching bases. This CDR3 is built from 15 residues. The germline V gene encodes CDR1 MRHNA and CDR2 SNTAGT. V was cut by 2 bases and J by 4 bases, with 13 bases left in between. CDR3 sequence reads: CASSDRGGAADTQYF. As DNA, the CDR3 is TGTGCCAGCAGTGACAGAGGGGGGGCCGCAGATACGCAGTATTTT.

The J gene is TRBJ2-1, the V gene TRBV18; 11 positions agree with TRBD2. The CDR3 has 16 amino acids. Losses at the gene ends were 4 bases for V and 4 bases for J; bases not matched to a gene: 6. The germline V gene encodes CDR1 KGHSH and CDR2 LQKENI. The CDR3 is CASSQAGTSGYNEQFF. The CDR3 nucleotides are TGTGCCAGCTCACAAGCCGGGACTAGCGGATACAATGAGCAGTTCTTC.

CDR3 in amino acids: CATSSLGQENEKLFF. CDR3 coding DNA: TGTGCCACCAGCAGCCTCGGACAGGAGAACGAAAAACTGTTTTTT. The chain uses TRBV15 and TRBJ1-4; 7 nucleotides match TRBD1. The CDR3 covers 15 residues. Trimming removed 3 bases from V and 8 bases from J; junction bases left unmatched: 9. The germline gives CDR1 LNHNV, CDR2 YYDKDF (reference sequence).

This clone was counted a few times. This chain joins TRBV6-6 and TRBJ1-4; no reliable D call. The CDR3 runs 14 residues. Per the germline V gene, CDR1 is MNHNY and CDR2 is SVGAGI (reference sequence). The germline V and J ends were trimmed by 7 bases and 2 bases, with 11 bases remaining between them. The DNA of the CDR3 is TGTGCCAGCAATAAAGGTTTGACTAATGAAAAACTGTTTTTT. Its translation: CASNKGLTNEKLFF.

This clone was found once. The chain uses TRBV5-1 and TRBJ2-2; D possibly corresponds to TRBD1 (5 bases). With 2 bases removed from V and 4 bases from J, the gap between germline ends came to 15 bases. CDR1 is SGHRS, CDR2 YFSETQ, per germline. This CDR3 spans 16 amino acids. The CDR3 DNA reads as TGCGCCAGCAGCTTAGGGGCAGGGCGGAGCACCGGGGAGCTGTTTTTT. Translated, it gives CASSLGAGRSTGELFF.

This chain uses TRBV9 with TRBJ1-1; D is undetermined. This CDR3 has 13 residues. Trimming cost V 3 bases and J 4 bases, with 10 bases left between them. Germline CDR1 and CDR2: SGDLS and YYNGEE. The chain's CDR3 is CASSAGDLTEAFF. CDR3 bases: TGTGCCAGCAGCGCCGGTGACCTCACTGAAGCTTTCTTT.

The chain has TRBV9 and TRBJ2-7; 7 bases align to TRBD1. This CDR3 has 14 amino acids. V was pared by 5 bases and J by 3 bases, with 8 bases of the junction left unmatched. Germline CDR1 is SGDLS and CDR2 is YYNGEE. CDR3 coding DNA: TGTGCCAGCAGTGAGGGGGCAAATGGCTACGAGCAGTACTTC. Translation: CASSEGANGYEQYF.

The rearrangement links TRBV25-1 to TRBJ2-3; 11 bases map to TRBD2. Germline V gene data show CDR1 as MGHDK and CDR2 as SYGVNS. The CDR3 consists of 18 residues. V was clipped by 4 bases and J by 4 bases; unmatched bases: 13. The CDR3 spells CASSAFRLAGFSPDTQYF. The CDR3 coding sequence is TGTGCCAGCAGTGCCTTCAGACTAGCGGGATTCTCGCCAGATACGCAGTATTTT.

V usage is TRBV7-6 and J usage is TRBJ1-1; D gene unclear. Germline loops: CDR1 SGHVS, CDR2 FNYEAQ. The CDR3 totals 16 residues. Deletions cut 2 bases from V and 7 bases from J, with 20 bases between. The CDR3 nucleotides are TGTGCCAGCAGCTTACAACCGCCACCGGGCTTGGGTGAAGCTTTCTTT. Its protein product is CASSLQPPPGLGEAFF.

The J gene is TRBJ1-4, the V gene TRBV5-8, with a weak D call TRBD1 (6 bases). This CDR3 spans 14 amino acids. CDR1 and CDR2 (germline): SGHTS, YDEGEE. The V and J ends lost 4 bases and 7 bases respectively, with 14 bases between them. The DNA of the CDR3 is TGTGCCAGCAGCCCTCGGACCAGGGGTGAAAAACTGTTTTTT. The encoded protein is CASSPRTRGEKLFF.